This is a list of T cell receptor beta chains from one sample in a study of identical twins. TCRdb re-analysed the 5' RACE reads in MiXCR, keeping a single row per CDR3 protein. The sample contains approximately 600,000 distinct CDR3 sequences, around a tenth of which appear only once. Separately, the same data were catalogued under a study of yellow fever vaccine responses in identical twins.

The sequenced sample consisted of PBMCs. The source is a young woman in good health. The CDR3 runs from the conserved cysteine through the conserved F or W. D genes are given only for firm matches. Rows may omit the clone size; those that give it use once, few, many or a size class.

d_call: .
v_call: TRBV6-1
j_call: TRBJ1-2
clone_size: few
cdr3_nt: TGTGCCAGCACCCTGGCCCTTACCCCAAACTATGGCTACACCTTC
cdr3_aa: CASTLALTPNYGYTF

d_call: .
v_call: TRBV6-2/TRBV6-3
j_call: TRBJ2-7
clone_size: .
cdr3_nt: TGTGCCACAGGAGACGCTTCCTACGAGCAGTACTTC
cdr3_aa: CATGDASYEQYF

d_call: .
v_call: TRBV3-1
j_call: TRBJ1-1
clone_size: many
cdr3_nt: TGTGCCAGCAGCCAACAGGATTCCGGAGCTTTCTTT
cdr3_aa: CASSQQDSGAFF

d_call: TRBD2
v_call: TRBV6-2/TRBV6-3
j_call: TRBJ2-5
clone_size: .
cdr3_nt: TGTGCCAGCAGTTACTCGAAAACTCCGACTAGCGGGAGGGCCGCGACCCAGTACTTC
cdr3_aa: CASSYSKTPTSGRAATQYF

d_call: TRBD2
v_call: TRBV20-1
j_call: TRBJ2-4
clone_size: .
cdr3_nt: TGCAGTGTGCTCGGGGGGGCGGCCAAAAACATTCAGTACTTC
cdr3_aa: CSVLGGAAKNIQYF

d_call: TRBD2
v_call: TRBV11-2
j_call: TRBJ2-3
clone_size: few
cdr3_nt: TGTGCCAGCAGCCTGGGACTAGCGGGAGTGGACTTGAGCACAGATACGCAGTATTTT
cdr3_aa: CASSLGLAGVDLSTDTQYF

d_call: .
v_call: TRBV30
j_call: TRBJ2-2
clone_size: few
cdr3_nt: TGTGCCTGGAGTGTAGCGAACACCGGGGAGCTGTTTTTT
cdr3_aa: CAWSVANTGELFF

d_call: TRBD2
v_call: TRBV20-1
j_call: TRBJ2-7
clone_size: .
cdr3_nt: TGCAGTGCTAGATCTGGTTTAACTAGCGGGACTATAGACGAGCAGTACTTC
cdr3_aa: CSARSGLTSGTIDEQYF

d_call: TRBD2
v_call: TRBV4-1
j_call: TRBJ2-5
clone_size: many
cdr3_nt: TGCGCCAGCAGCCAGTCCAGACTAGCGGGAGAAGAGACCCAGTACTTC
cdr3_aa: CASSQSRLAGEETQYF

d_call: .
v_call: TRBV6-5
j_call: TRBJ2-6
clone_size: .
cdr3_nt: TGTGCCAGCAGTTACGGGGCAGGCCTCCTGGGGGCCAACGTCCTGACTTTC
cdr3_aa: CASSYGAGLLGANVLTF

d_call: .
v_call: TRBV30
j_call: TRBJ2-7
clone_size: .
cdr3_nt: TGTGCCTGGAGTCCTAATTTCTCCTACGAGCAGTACTTC
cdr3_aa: CAWSPNFSYEQYF

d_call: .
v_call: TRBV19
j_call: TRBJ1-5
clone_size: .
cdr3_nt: TGTGCCAGTAGTATCAGGGAAGGACAGCCCCAGCATTTT
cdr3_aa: CASSIREGQPQHF

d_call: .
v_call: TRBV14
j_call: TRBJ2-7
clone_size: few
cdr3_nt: TGTGCCAGCAGCCACCGGACCCCCTACGAGCAGTACTTC
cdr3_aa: CASSHRTPYEQYF

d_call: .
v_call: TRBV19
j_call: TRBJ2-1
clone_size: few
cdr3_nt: TGTGCCAGTACTATTGGAGGGGGTGAGCAGTTCTTC
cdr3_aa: CASTIGGGEQFF

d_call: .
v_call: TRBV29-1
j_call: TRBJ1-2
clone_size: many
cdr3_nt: TGCAGCGTTGAACATCTCTATGGCTACACCTTC
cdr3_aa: CSVEHLYGYTF

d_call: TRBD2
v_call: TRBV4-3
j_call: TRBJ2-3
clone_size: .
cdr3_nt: TGCGCCAGCAGCCAAGATGTCCTAGCGGGGATCCCGTCGCAGTATTTT
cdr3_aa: CASSQDVLAGIPSQYF

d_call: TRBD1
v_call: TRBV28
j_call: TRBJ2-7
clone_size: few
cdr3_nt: TGTGCCAGCAGTTTCCCTCGCCGGGACAGGGGTCTTGAATCTATTTACGAGCAGTACTTC
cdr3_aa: CASSFPRRDRGLESIYEQYF

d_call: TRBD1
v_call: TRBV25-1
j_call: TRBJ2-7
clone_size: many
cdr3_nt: TGTGCCAGCAGTGGGTCTGACAGGGGCTACGAGCAGTACTTC
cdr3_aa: CASSGSDRGYEQYF

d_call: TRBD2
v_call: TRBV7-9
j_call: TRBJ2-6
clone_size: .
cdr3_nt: TGTGCCAGCAGCTTAAGCGGCGGGGGATCTGGGGCCAACGTCCTGACTTTC
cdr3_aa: CASSLSGGGSGANVLTF

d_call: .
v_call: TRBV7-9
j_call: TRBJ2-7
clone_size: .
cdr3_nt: TGTGCCAGCACCACGGCGGTGGAGTACGAGCAGTACTTC
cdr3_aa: CASTTAVEYEQYF

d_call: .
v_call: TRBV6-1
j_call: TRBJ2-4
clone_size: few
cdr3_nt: TGTGCCAGCAGTGAAGCAGGCCCGGGGAACATTCAGTACTTC
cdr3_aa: CASSEAGPGNIQYF

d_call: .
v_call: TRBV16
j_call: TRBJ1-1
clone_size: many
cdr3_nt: TGTGCCAGCAGCCAATTTCTAGCGACTACTGAAGCTTTCTTT
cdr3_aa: CASSQFLATTEAFF

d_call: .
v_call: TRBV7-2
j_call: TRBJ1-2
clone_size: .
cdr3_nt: TGTGCCAGCAGCTTGGGTTGGGGGTTAGGCTACACCTTC
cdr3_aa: CASSLGWGLGYTF

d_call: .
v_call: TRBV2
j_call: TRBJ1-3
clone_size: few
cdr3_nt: TGTGCCATTGCAGGGGTTGGAAACACCATATATTTT
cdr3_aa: CAIAGVGNTIYF

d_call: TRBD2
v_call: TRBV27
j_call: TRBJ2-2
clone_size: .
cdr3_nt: TGTGCCAGCAGGCGACTAGCGGACACCGGGGAGCTGTTTTTT
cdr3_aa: CASRRLADTGELFF

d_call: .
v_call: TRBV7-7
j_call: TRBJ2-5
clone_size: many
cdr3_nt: TGTGCTAGCAGCTTAAAGCGCGGAGAAAGGGAGACCCAGTACTTC
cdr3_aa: CASSLKRGERETQYF

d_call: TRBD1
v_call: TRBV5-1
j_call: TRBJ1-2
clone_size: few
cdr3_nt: TGCGCCAGCAGCCCGGGGACAGGGGGGCACTATGGCTACACCTTC
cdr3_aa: CASSPGTGGHYGYTF

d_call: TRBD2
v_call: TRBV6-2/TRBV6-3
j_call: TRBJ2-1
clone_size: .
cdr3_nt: TGTGCCGGCTGGGCTGGCGGGAGCGATGAGCAGTTCTTC
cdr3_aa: CAGWAGGSDEQFF

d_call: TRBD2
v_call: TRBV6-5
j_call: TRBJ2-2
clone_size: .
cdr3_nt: TGTGCCAGTCAGCGGGGCACCGGGGAGCTGTTTTTT
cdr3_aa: CASQRGTGELFF

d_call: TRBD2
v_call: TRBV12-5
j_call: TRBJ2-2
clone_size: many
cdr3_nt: TGTGCTAGTGGTTCCACTAGCGAGAGAGGTTCCGGGGAGCTGTTTTTT
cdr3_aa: CASGSTSERGSGELFF

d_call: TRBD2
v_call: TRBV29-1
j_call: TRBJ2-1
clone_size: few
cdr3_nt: TGCAGCGTCGATGGACTAGCGAGCGTATACAATGAGCAGTTCTTC
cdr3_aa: CSVDGLASVYNEQFF

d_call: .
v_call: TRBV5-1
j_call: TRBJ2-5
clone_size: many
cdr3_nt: TGCGCCAGCAGCCTCGCGCCCCCAGAGACCCAGTACTTC
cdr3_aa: CASSLAPPETQYF

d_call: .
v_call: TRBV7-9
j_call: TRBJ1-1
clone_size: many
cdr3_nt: TGTGCCAGCAGCTTAGGAGACGGGTGGGGCACTGAAGCTTTCTTT
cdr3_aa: CASSLGDGWGTEAFF

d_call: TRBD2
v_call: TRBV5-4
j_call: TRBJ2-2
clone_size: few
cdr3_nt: TGTGCCAGCAGCTTACTGGTGCTGGCGGGAGGACTGAACACCGGGGAGCTGTTTTTT
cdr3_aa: CASSLLVLAGGLNTGELFF

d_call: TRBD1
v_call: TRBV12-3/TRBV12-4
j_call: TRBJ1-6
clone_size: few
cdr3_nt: TGTGCCAGCAGACCGGGACAGGGATCCAGTTCACCCCTCCACTTT
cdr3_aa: CASRPGQGSSSPLHF

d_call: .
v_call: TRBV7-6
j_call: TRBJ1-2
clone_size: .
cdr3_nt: TGTGCCAGCAGCTTCACGTACCTCGATGGCTACACCTTC
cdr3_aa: CASSFTYLDGYTF

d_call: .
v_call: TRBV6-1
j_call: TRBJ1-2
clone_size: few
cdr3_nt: TGTGCCAGCATGCAGGAAGTGAGGGGTTTTTATGGCTACACCTTC
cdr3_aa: CASMQEVRGFYGYTF

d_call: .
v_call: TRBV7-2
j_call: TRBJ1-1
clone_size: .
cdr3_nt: TGTGCCAGCAGCCTACAGGGAGTTCCCACTGAAGCTTTCTTT
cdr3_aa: CASSLQGVPTEAFF

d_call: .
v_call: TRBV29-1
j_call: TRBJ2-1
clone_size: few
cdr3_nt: TGCAGTATAGACCTCAATGAGCAGTTCTTC
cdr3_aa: CSIDLNEQFF

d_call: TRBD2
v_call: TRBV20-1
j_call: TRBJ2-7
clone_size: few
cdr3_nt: TGCAGTGCTAAAGCGGGGGCCCTCTCCTACGAGCAGTACTTC
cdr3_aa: CSAKAGALSYEQYF

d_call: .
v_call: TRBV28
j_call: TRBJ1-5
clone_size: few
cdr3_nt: TGTGCCAGCAGTTTAGACCATAGCAATCAGCCCCAGCATTTT
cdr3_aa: CASSLDHSNQPQHF

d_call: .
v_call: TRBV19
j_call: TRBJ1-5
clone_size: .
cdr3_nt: TGTGCCAGTAGCCCCACTGATCAGCCCCAGCATTTT
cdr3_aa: CASSPTDQPQHF

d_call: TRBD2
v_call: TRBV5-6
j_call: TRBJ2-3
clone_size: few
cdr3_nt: TGTGCCAGCAGCAGGGGACTAGCGGGGTTCACAGATACGCAGTATTTT
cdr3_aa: CASSRGLAGFTDTQYF

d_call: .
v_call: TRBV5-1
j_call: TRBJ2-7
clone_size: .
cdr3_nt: TGCGCCAGCAGCACGGACGGAACAAACACTCGGGAGCAGTACTTC
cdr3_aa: CASSTDGTNTREQYF

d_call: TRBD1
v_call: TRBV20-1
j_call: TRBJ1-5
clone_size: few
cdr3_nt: TGCAGTGCTACGGACAGGGGAGGCAATCAGCCCCAGCATTTT
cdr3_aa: CSATDRGGNQPQHF

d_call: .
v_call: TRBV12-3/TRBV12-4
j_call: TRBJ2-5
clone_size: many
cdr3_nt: TGTGCCAGCGTCGGGCAGGGCCCGACCCAGTACTTC
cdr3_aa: CASVGQGPTQYF

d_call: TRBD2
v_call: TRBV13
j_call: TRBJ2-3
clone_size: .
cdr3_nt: TGTGCCAGCAGCTCCTCCCTAGCGGGGGGAAATTTTATCACAGATACGCAGTATTTT
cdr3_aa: CASSSSLAGGNFITDTQYF

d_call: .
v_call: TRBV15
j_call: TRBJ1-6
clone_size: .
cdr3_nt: TGTGCCACCAGCAGAGGGACACTCTATAATTCACCCCTCCACTTT
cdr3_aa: CATSRGTLYNSPLHF

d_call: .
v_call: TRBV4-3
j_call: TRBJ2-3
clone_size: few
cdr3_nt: TGCGCCAGCAGCCAAGTCCGGGGCACAGATACGCAGTATTTT
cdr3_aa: CASSQVRGTDTQYF